This passage covers 30 T cell receptor beta chains from one sample sequenced in a study of cytomegalovirus exposure and HLA in healthy donors. This PCR relied on a set of 60 Vbeta primers and 13 Jbeta primers. Sequencing used immunoSEQ multiplex PCR; TCRdb keeps in-frame clones, though not all of them. Of around 190,000 clones in the sample, 79% were seen once. Sequenced material: PBMCs. The receptors were gathered from a woman aged 40 to 49 in good health and CMV-seronegative.

This clone was counted only a few times. The chain employs TRBV7-2 and TRBJ1-3; 7 positions agree with TRBD1. Unmatched junction bases numbered 3, after V lost 4 bases and J lost 0 bases. CDR3 size: 15 residues. Germline CDR1 and CDR2: SGHTA and FQGNSA. The CDR3 DNA follows: TGTGCCAGCAGCTCCAGGACAGGCTCTGGAAACACCATATATTTT. This gives the protein CASSSRTGSGNTIYF.

The chain recombines TRBV9 with TRBJ2-3; no firm D call. V lost 0 bases and J 4 bases, leaving 6 bases between the germline ends. Germline V CDR1 and CDR2: SGDLS, YYNGEE. The CDR3 totals 13 residues. The CDR3 reads CASSVDIPDTQYF. The CDR3 region has the DNA TGTGCCAGCAGCGTAGACATCCCAGATACGCAGTATTTT.

V gene TRBV28 combines with J gene TRBJ2-5; no clear D gene. This CDR3 is 13 amino acids long. V was shortened by 5 bases and J by 4 bases, with 11 bases between the two germline ends. Looked up from germline, CDR1 is MDHEN and CDR2 is SYDVKM. CDR3 sequence: CASSGASRETQYF. The DNA of the CDR3 is TGTGCCAGCAGTGGAGCGTCGCGAGAGACCCAGTACTTC.

This chain links TRBV2 with TRBJ2-5, with TRBD1 matching 9 bases. Germline values: CDR1 SNHLY, CDR2 FYNNEI. V dropped 7 bases and J dropped 5; count of bases not matched to a gene: 5. This CDR3 comprises 13 residues. The CDR3 DNA is TGTGCCAGCAAACGGACAGGGGATGAGACCCAGTACTTC. Translating gives CASKRTGDETQYF. The whole variable domain, filled in from reference TRBV2 and TRBJ2-5, reads EPEVTQTPSHQVTQMGQEVILRCVPISNHLYFYWYRQILGQKVEFLVSFYNNEISEKSEIFDDQFSVERPDGSNFTLKIRSTKLEDSAMYFCASKRTGDETQYFGPGTRLLVL.

Notes on this clone: One end of the junction varies from germline; a read error may be responsible. This chain connects TRBV29-1 to TRBJ2-5; TRBD2 agrees at 11 bases. The V gene's germline CDR1 is SQVTM and CDR2 ANQGSEA. This CDR3 spans 13 amino acids. The CDR3 here is CGVGLAVEETQYF. For the CDR3, the DNA is TGCGGCGTGGGACTAGCGGTAGAGGAGACCCAGTACTTC.

The chain links TRBV27 to TRBJ2-7; the D gene is possibly TRBD1 (6 bases). This CDR3 spans 15 amino acids. Trimming cost V 5 bases and J 0 bases, with 14 bases left between them. The germline CDR1 and CDR2 sequences are MNHEY and SMNVEV (reference sequence). The CDR3 spells CASSPSGHSSYEQYF. CDR3 DNA sequence: TGTGCCAGCAGTCCCTCGGGACATAGCTCCTACGAGCAGTACTTC.

Notes on this clone: Germline is not matched at one junction end, which may reflect a read error. V and J are TRBV25-1 and TRBJ1-1; D might be TRBD1 (5 bases). Per germline, CDR1 MGHDK and CDR2 SYGVNS. The CDR3 totals 14 residues. The CDR3 region has the DNA TGTGCCAGCAGTGCCGTCGGGGGGGACCAGGGCCTTTTGTTT. It encodes CASSAVGGDQGLLF.

V usage is TRBV4-1 and J usage is TRBJ2-6, with 8 bases fitting TRBD2. The length of the CDR3 is 17 residues. Germline V gene lookup returns CDR1 MGHRA and CDR2 YSYEKL. J was trimmed by 0 bases and V by 3 bases; bases with no gene match: 4. CDR3 coding DNA: TGCGCCAGCAGCCAGACGGGGGGGGGCTCTGGGGCCAACGTCCTGACTTTC. Its translation: CASSQTGGGSGANVLTF.

This clone appeared once. The V gene is TRBV5-4, the J gene TRBJ2-4, with 7 bases lining up with TRBD2. The length of the CDR3 is 18 residues. Unmatched junction bases numbered 19, after V lost 4 bases and J lost 6 bases. From germline, CDR1 is SGHNT and CDR2 YYREEE (reference sequence). The CDR3 region has the DNA TGTGCCAGCAGCCGATCAACTAGCGCCAGAACCCTTTTAAACATTCAGTACTTC. It codes for CASSRSTSARTLLNIQYF.

V usage is TRBV7-9 and J usage is TRBJ2-2, with D possibly matching TRBD1 (5 bases). The CDR3 is made up of 12 amino acids. Looked up from germline, CDR1 is SEHNR and CDR2 is FQNEAQ (reference sequence). Deletions cut 5 bases from V and 5 bases from J, with 6 bases between. The CDR3 loop reads CASSQGTGELFF. The CDR3 DNA reads as TGTGCCAGCAGCCAGGGAACCGGGGAGCTGTTTTTT.

This chain joins TRBV19 and TRBJ1-5; 10 bases match TRBD1. The V gene end was trimmed by 10 bases and the J gene end by 0 bases; junction bases not matched to a gene: 9. CDR3 length: 16 residues. CDR1 is LNHDA, CDR2 SQIVND, per germline (reference sequence). The CDR3 region is CATKGTGVYSNQPQHF. The CDR3, as DNA: TGTGCCACCAAAGGGACAGGGGTTTATAGCAATCAGCCCCAGCATTTT.

V and J are TRBV18 and TRBJ1-1, with D unresolved. Germline CDR1 KGHSH, CDR2 LQKENI. The V end was cut by 5 bases, the J end by 2 bases, with 12 bases between. The CDR3 is made up of 14 amino acids. CDR3 residues: CASSGFRLNTEAFF. Here the CDR3 DNA reads TGTGCCAGCTCAGGGTTCAGACTTAACACTGAAGCTTTCTTT.

V gene TRBV10-3 combines with J gene TRBJ1-1; the D is unclear. CDR1 ENHRY and CDR2 SYGVKD come from the germline V gene. V was clipped by 10 bases and J by 0 bases, with 18 bases between them. There are 15 residues in the CDR3. CDR3 nucleotides: TGTGCCACGGTCTTAGACATTTCCATGAACACTGAAGCTTTCTTT. Translation: CATVLDISMNTEAFF.

This clone came up a few times. The sample carries other DNA sequences with the same CDR3. V and J are TRBV6-5 and TRBJ1-2; TRBD1 is a possible D gene (5 bases). V gave up 0 bases and J gave up 6 bases, with 8 bases separating them. The germline V gene encodes CDR1 MNHEY and CDR2 SVGAGI. CDR3 length equals 13 residues. The CDR3 protein is CASSYSGGDGYTF. The CDR3 bases are TGTGCCAGCAGTTACTCTGGAGGGGATGGCTACACCTTC.

V is TRBV4-2 and J is TRBJ1-6; D is perhaps TRBD1 (5 bases). From germline, CDR1 is LGHNA and CDR2 YNFKEQ. V was clipped by 0 bases and J by 10 bases, with 16 bases between them. The CDR3 contains 16 residues. This CDR3 reads CASSQELGGGVSPLHF. Written as DNA, the CDR3 is TGTGCCAGCAGCCAAGAGTTGGGGGGTGGCGTCTCACCCCTCCACTTT.

The chain carries TRBV9 and TRBJ1-1; D is unclear. Trimming removed 3 bases at V and 1 base at J, with 7 bases between. This CDR3 contains 13 residues. The germline gives CDR1 SGDLS, CDR2 YYNGEE. CDR3 DNA: TGTGCCAGCAGCGCCGTCGGGAACACTGAAGCTTTCTTT. Its translation: CASSAVGNTEAFF.

This rearrangement joins TRBV5-1 to TRBJ2-5; TRBD1 agrees at 9 bases. The germline V gene encodes CDR1 SGHRS and CDR2 YFSETQ. The trim removed 0 bases at V and 4 bases at J, leaving 4 bases unmatched. The CDR3 contains 15 residues. The DNA of the CDR3 is TGCGCCAGCAGCTTGGGGACAGGGGTATTAGAGACCCAGTACTTC. Translating it yields CASSLGTGVLETQYF.

This chain connects TRBV7-2 to TRBJ1-4; the D is unclear. In germline, CDR1 is SGHTA, CDR2 FQGNSA. The CDR3 spans 15 residues. Between the trimmed V and J ends, which lost 2 bases and 4 bases, there was a span of 11 bases. CDR3 sequence (DNA): TGTGCCAGCAGCTTAACTAGCTCCAATAATGAAAAACTGTTTTTT. As protein: CASSLTSSNNEKLFF.

The CDR3 region has the DNA TGTGCCACCAGCAGAAGTAACAGGATCGCGAACACCGGGGAGCTGTTTTTT. It specifies CATSRSNRIANTGELFF. V gene TRBV15 combines with J gene TRBJ2-2, with D perhaps matching TRBD1 (5 bases). Germline values: CDR1 LNHNV, CDR2 YYDKDF (reference sequence). Trimming cost V 2 bases and J 0 bases, with 13 bases left between them. The CDR3 is made up of 17 amino acids.

The chain couples TRBV7-3 to TRBJ2-1, with 7 bases that match TRBD2. Trimming at V came to 4 bases and at J to 5 bases, leaving 5 bases not matched to a gene. CDR1 and CDR2 from the germline V gene are SGHTA and FQGTGA. This CDR3 spans 14 amino acids. The CDR3 sequence is CASSSTGTNNEQFF. The CDR3 bases are TGTGCCAGCAGCTCAACCGGGACTAACAATGAGCAGTTCTTC.

The V gene is TRBV28, the J gene TRBJ2-7; a possible D gene is TRBD1 (6 bases). Germline V gene data show CDR1 as MDHEN and CDR2 as SYDVKM. The CDR3 is made up of 14 amino acids. Trimming left V 5 bases short and J 6 bases short, with 17 bases between. This CDR3 reads CASSRPLRGGEQYF. The DNA of the CDR3 is TGTGCCAGCAGTAGACCTCTCAGGGGCGGCGAGCAGTACTTC. The variable domain in full, with the rest retrieved from reference TRBV28 and TRBJ2-7, is DVKVTQSSRYLVKRTGEKVFLECVQDMDHENMFWYRQDPGLGLRLIYFSYDVKMKEKGDIPEGYSVSREKKERFSLILESASTNQTSMYLCASSRPLRGGEQYFGPGTRLTVT.

V is TRBV10-2 and J is TRBJ1-1, with D possibly being TRBD1 (5 bases). Germline CDR1 reads WSHSY; CDR2 reads SAAADI. Trimming took off 6 bases at V and 2 bases at J, with 10 bases between the two ends. The CDR3 has 13 residues. This CDR3 reads CASRHQGNTEAFF. CDR3 DNA: TGCGCCAGCAGGCACCAGGGAAACACTGAAGCTTTCTTT.

The chain couples TRBV10-3 to TRBJ2-2; TRBD2 aligns across 11 bases. CDR3 length equals 17 residues. V was pared by 5 bases and J by 5 bases, with 10 bases of the junction left unmatched. Germline V gives CDR1 ENHRY, CDR2 SYGVKD. Written as DNA, the CDR3 is TGTGCCATCAGTTCTTCACTAGCGGGAGTTGGTACCGGGGAGCTGTTTTTT. Residues: CAISSSLAGVGTGELFF.

The chain joins TRBV5-8 to TRBJ1-2; D is ambiguous. CDR1 and CDR2 (germline): SGHTS, YDEGEE. The CDR3 consists of 13 residues. V was clipped by 7 bases and J by 4 bases, with 14 bases between them. CDR3 nucleotides: TGTGCCAGCCTGGAGGGTAGACCCTATGGCTACACCTTC. Translation: CASLEGRPYGYTF. The variable domain in full, with the rest retrieved from reference TRBV5-8 and TRBJ1-2, is EAGVTQSPTHLIKTRGQQATLRCSPISGHTSVYWYQQALGLGLQFLLWYDEGEERNRGNFPPRFSGRQFPNYSSELNVNALELEDSALYLCASLEGRPYGYTFGSGTRLTVV.

J is TRBJ1-4 and V is TRBV19; a weak D match, TRBD1 (5 bases). There are 13 residues in the CDR3. Germline V gives CDR1 LNHDA, CDR2 SQIVND (reference sequence). V dropped 3 bases and J dropped 8 bases, with 10 bases sitting between them. The CDR3 bases are TGTGCCAGTAGTATGGGGCCCCGAGAAAAACTGTTTTTT. It is translated as CASSMGPREKLFF.

The rearrangement links TRBV5-1 to TRBJ1-2, with 8 nucleotides matching TRBD1. From germline, CDR1 is SGHRS and CDR2 YFSETQ. The CDR3 is 15 residues long. Germline trimming cut 4 bases from V and 0 bases from J; bases unmatched to any gene: 5. CDR3: CASSSGDRTNYGYTF. The CDR3 region has the DNA TGCGCCAGCAGCAGCGGGGACAGGACTAACTATGGCTACACCTTC. Looking up the rest from reference TRBV5-1 and TRBJ1-2 gives the full variable domain: KAGVTQTPRYLIKTRGQQVTLSCSPISGHRSVSWYQQTPGQGLQFLFEYFSETQRNKGNFPGRFSGRQFSNSRSEMNVSTLELGDSALYLCASSSGDRTNYGYTFGSGTRLTVV.

This chain connects TRBV30 to TRBJ1-1, with D perhaps matching TRBD1 (5 bases). The CDR3 sequence is 15 residues long. V was shortened by 5 bases and J by 3 bases, with 19 bases between the two germline ends. Germline CDR1 GTSNPN, CDR2 SVGIG (reference sequence). The CDR3 coding sequence is TGTGCCTGGCGCAGAGGCAGGGCCGGCGACACTGAAGCTTTCTTT. As protein: CAWRRGRAGDTEAFF.

This chain links TRBV4-1 with TRBJ2-1; D gene unclear. V was shortened by 4 bases and J by 0 bases, with 10 bases between the two germline ends. Germline CDR1 reads MGHRA; CDR2 reads YSYEKL. The CDR3 contains 15 residues. The DNA of the CDR3 is TGCGCCAGCAGCCCCCTTAGTGGCTCCTACAATGAGCAGTTCTTC. It translates to CASSPLSGSYNEQFF.

The chain combines TRBV9 with TRBJ1-2; 10 nucleotides match TRBD1. J lost 6 bases, V lost 4 bases, and 12 bases had no gene match. CDR1 is SGDLS and CDR2 is YYNGEE in the germline V gene. The CDR3 loop spans 16 amino acids. The CDR3 spells CASSTRMLGQGDGYTF. CDR3 coding DNA: TGTGCCAGCAGCACTCGAATGCTTGGACAGGGGGATGGCTACACCTTC.

The chain employs TRBV5-4 and TRBJ1-2; 10 positions match TRBD1. Germline V gene lookup returns CDR1 SGHNT and CDR2 YYREEE (reference sequence). Trimming removed 0 bases from V and 8 bases from J; junction bases left unmatched: 4. This CDR3 spans 14 amino acids. CDR3 sequence (DNA): TGTGCCAGCAGCTTGGGACAGGGGGCCCTAGGCTACACCTTC. Its protein is CASSLGQGALGYTF.